These 14 T cell receptor beta chains were sequenced from one sample in a study of CD8 T cells in ankylosing spondylitis. TCRdb itself ran the 5' RACE reads through MiXCR, one entry per CDR3 protein. The sample holds more than 150,000 distinct CDR3 sequences; roughly 13% are singletons and the top ten take 16%. Material: blood, either unsorted or a sorted T cell fraction (not recorded which). Receptors originate from a male donor with ankylosing spondylitis or in good health (not recorded which).

The DNA of the CDR3 is TGTGCCAGCAGCTCCCCAGCGGGGGTTAGCACAGATACGCAGTATTTT. This encodes CASSSPAGVSTDTQYF. The chain combines TRBV11-2 with TRBJ2-3, with 8 bases fitting TRBD2. With 4 bases clipped from V and 0 bases from J, the junction kept 6 bases outside the gene matches. The CDR3 is 16 residues long. Germline CDR1 is SGHAT and CDR2 is FQNNGV.

This clonotype has only a few counts. The chain recombines TRBV15 with TRBJ2-1; maybe TRBD1 (5 bases). The germline CDR1 and CDR2 sequences are LNHNV and YYDKDF (reference sequence). V lost 7 bases and J lost 7, with 11 bases in between. The CDR3 has 12 amino acids. CDR3 in DNA: TGTGCCACCAAGGGGTTGGGGAATGAGCAGTTCTTC. Protein product: CATKGLGNEQFF.

The V and J genes are TRBV20-1 and TRBJ2-1, with 11 nucleotides matching TRBD2. CDR1 and CDR2 from the germline V gene are DFQATT and SNEGSKA (reference sequence). After removal of 0 bases from V and 9 bases from J, the junction contained 7 bases not matched to a gene. The CDR3 loop spans 15 amino acids. The CDR3 bases are TGCAGTGCTAGAGATAGAATAGCGGGGGGGCTTGAGCAGTTCTTC. It specifies CSARDRIAGGLEQFF.

Only a few counts were recorded for this clonotype. The chain has TRBV4-1 and TRBJ2-3; D not resolved. V lost 2 bases to trimming and J lost 4 bases, with 19 bases between them. In germline, CDR1 is MGHRA, CDR2 YSYEKL. The CDR3 runs 17 residues. The CDR3, as DNA: TGCGCCAGCAGCCAATTTAGCTTGGGTAGGGTTGCAGATACGCAGTATTTT. Protein: CASSQFSLGRVADTQYF.

The gene calls are TRBV12-3 or TRBV12-4 and TRBJ2-7, with D maybe TRBD2 (6 bases). The V and J ends lost 5 bases and 0 bases respectively, with 11 bases between them. The CDR3 consists of 14 residues. CDR3 residues: CASSPATSSYEQYF. In nucleotides, the CDR3 is TGTGCCAGCAGTCCCGCGACTAGCTCCTACGAGCAGTACTTC.

The chain recombines TRBV27 with TRBJ2-2; D ambiguous. Trimming removed 7 bases from V and 6 bases from J, with 9 bases in between. The germline V gene has CDR1 MNHEY and CDR2 SMNVEV (reference sequence). The CDR3 has 12 residues. CDR3 nucleotides: TGTGCCAGCAAGAGCAGGCCCGGGGAGCTGTTTTTT. Translated, it gives CASKSRPGELFF.

The genes are TRBV4-1 and TRBJ2-5, with D perhaps matching TRBD1 or TRBD2 (6 bases each). The V gene lost 0 bases and the J gene lost 2 bases, with 31 bases spanning the gap. Germline V lookup: CDR1 MGHRA, CDR2 YSYEKL. The CDR3 consists of 22 residues. CDR3 region: CASSQDELQGMRAWAGQETQYF. For the CDR3, the DNA is TGCGCCAGCAGCCAAGACGAGTTGCAGGGGATGCGTGCATGGGCGGGACAAGAGACCCAGTACTTC.

In this sample, this clonotype turned up many times. The CDR3 region has the DNA TGTGCCAGCAGTCCATGGGGGGGCCGTGGAATCGATACGCAGTATTTT. Its protein is CASSPWGGRGIDTQYF. The V and J genes are TRBV27 and TRBJ2-3; the D gene is possibly TRBD2 (7 bases). This CDR3 has 16 residues. The V and J ends lost 5 bases and 6 bases respectively, with 21 bases between them. The germline CDR1 and CDR2 sequences are MNHEY and SMNVEV (reference sequence).

The CDR3 sequence: CASSPTSGPPDTQYF. The DNA for the CDR3 is TGCGCCAGCAGCCCGACTAGCGGGCCCCCAGATACGCAGTATTTT. This chain connects TRBV4-1 to TRBJ2-3, with 10 nucleotides matching TRBD2. V gave up 4 bases and J gave up 4 bases; unmatched junction bases: 5. Per the germline V gene, CDR1 is MGHRA and CDR2 is YSYEKL. This CDR3 has 15 amino acids.

The chain couples TRBV13 to TRBJ2-7, with 10 bases matching TRBD2. The CDR3 totals 15 residues. Germline V gene lookup returns CDR1 PRHDT and CDR2 FYEKMQ (reference sequence). Trimming cost V 5 bases and J 4 bases; bases outside gene matches: 8. CDR3 bases: TGTGCCAGCAGCAATAGTGGGACTAGCGTTTACGAGCAGTACTTC. This encodes CASSNSGTSVYEQYF.

This clonotype appeared many times. The rearrangement joins TRBV4-1 to TRBJ2-2; D possibly corresponds to TRBD2 (6 bases). The CDR3 spans 16 residues. Germline V lookup: CDR1 MGHRA, CDR2 YSYEKL. V was pared by 1 base and J by 6 bases, with 15 bases between. The CDR3 spells CASSQGPSAVAGELFF. As DNA, the CDR3 is TGCGCCAGCAGCCAAGGACCTAGCGCAGTGGCCGGGGAGCTGTTTTTT.

The table lists this clonotype with a few counts. This chain links TRBV14 with TRBJ2-2; D unresolved. CDR3 length: 13 amino acids. Trimming took off 4 bases at V and 1 base at J, with 4 bases between the two ends. Per the germline V gene, CDR1 is SGHDN and CDR2 is FVKESK. The CDR3 loop reads CASSLMNTGELFF. CDR3 sequence (DNA): TGTGCCAGCAGCCTCATGAACACCGGGGAGCTGTTTTTT.

This clonotype was counted only a few times. The rearrangement joins TRBV29-1 to TRBJ2-6; no definite D call. Germline lookup yields CDR1 SQVTM and CDR2 ANQGSEA. The CDR3 length is 15 residues. The CDR3 protein is CITPLALSGANVLTF. The CDR3 bases are TGCATTACCCCCCTGGCGCTCTCTGGGGCCAACGTCCTGACTTTC.

This clonotype has just a few counts. The chain recombines TRBV20-1 with TRBJ1-1, with 8 positions matching TRBD1. The V gene end was trimmed by 3 bases and the J gene end by 0 bases; junction bases not matched to a gene: 12. The CDR3 has 17 amino acids. In germline, CDR1 is DFQATT, CDR2 SNEGSKA (reference sequence). The CDR3 sequence: CSASLVGGQGVNTEAFF. CDR3 DNA sequence: TGCAGTGCTAGCTTAGTTGGAGGACAGGGAGTGAACACTGAAGCTTTCTTT.